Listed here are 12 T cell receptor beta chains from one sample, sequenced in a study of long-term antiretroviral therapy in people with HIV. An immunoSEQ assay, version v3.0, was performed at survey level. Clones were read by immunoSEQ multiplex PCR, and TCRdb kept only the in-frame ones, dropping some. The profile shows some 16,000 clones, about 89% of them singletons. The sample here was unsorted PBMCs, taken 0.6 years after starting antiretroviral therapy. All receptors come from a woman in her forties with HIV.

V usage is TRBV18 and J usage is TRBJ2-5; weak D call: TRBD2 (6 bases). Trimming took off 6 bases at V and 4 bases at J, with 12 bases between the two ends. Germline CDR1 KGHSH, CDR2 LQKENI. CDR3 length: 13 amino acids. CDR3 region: CASSARDLETQYF. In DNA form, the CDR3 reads TGTGCCAGCTCGGCCCGGGACTTAGAGACCCAGTACTTC.

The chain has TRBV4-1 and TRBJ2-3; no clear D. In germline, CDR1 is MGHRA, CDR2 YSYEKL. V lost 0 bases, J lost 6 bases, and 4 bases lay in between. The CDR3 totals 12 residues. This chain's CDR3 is CASSQDQDTQYF. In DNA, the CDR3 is TGCGCCAGCAGCCAAGACCAGGATACGCAGTATTTT.

In DNA form, the CDR3 reads TGTGCCAGCAGCTGGTCCAGGGGCGAAGATACGCAGTATTTT. Translating gives CASSWSRGEDTQYF. V and J are TRBV7-9 and TRBJ2-3; tentative D call: TRBD1 (6 bases). CDR1 SEHNR and CDR2 FQNEAQ come from the germline V gene (reference sequence). This CDR3 contains 14 residues. Deletions cut 4 bases from V and 5 bases from J, with 13 bases between.

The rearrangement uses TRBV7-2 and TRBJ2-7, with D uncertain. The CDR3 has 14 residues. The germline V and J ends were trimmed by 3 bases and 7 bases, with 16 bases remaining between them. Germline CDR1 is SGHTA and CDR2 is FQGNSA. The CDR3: CASSLGRTPGEQYF. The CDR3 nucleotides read TGTGCCAGCAGCTTGGGTCGGACCCCTGGGGAGCAGTACTTC. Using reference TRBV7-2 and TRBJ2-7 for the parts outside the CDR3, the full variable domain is GAGVSQSPSNKVTEKGKDVELRCDPISGHTALYWYRQSLGQGLEFLIYFQGNSAPDKSGLPSDRFSAERTGGSVSTLTIQRTQQEDSAVYLCASSLGRTPGEQYFGPGTRLTVT.

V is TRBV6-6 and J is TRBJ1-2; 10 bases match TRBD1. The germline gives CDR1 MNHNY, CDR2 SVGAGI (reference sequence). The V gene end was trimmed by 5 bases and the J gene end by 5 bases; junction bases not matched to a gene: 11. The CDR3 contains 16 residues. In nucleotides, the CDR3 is TGTGCCAGCAGTCCCGGGACAGGGGTCCCAGGGTATGGCTACACCTTC. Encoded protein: CASSPGTGVPGYGYTF.

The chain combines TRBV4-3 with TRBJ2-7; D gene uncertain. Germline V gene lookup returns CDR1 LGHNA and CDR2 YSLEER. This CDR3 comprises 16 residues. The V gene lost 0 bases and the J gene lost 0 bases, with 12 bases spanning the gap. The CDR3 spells CASSQDYSGSSYEQYF. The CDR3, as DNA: TGCGCCAGCAGCCAAGATTATTCGGGTTCCTCCTACGAGCAGTACTTC.

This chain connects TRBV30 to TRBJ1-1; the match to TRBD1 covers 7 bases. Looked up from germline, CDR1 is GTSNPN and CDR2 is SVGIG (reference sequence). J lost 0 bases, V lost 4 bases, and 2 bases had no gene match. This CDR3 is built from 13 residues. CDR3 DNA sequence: TGTGCCTGGACCGGGACAGTGAACACTGAAGCTTTCTTT. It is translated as CAWTGTVNTEAFF.

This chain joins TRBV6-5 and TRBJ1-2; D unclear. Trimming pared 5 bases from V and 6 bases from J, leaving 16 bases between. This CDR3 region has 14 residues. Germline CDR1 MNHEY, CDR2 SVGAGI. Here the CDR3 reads CASSTPPFGDGYTF. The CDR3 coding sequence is TGTGCCAGCAGTACCCCACCTTTCGGCGATGGCTACACCTTC.

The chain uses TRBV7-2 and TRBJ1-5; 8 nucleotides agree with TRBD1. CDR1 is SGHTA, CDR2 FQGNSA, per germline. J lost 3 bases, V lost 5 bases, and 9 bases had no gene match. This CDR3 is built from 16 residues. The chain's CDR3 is CASSLATGAVNQPQHF. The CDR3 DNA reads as TGTGCCAGCAGCCTCGCGACAGGGGCCGTCAATCAGCCCCAGCATTTT.

As DNA, the CDR3 is TGTGCCAGCAGTTTCGGGGGAAACTCCTACGAGCAGTACTTC. This encodes CASSFGGNSYEQYF. The chain couples TRBV27 to TRBJ2-7; a weak D match, TRBD2 (6 bases). The CDR3 is 14 residues long. Looked up from germline, CDR1 is MNHEY and CDR2 is SMNVEV (reference sequence). Trimming removed 3 bases from V and 0 bases from J, with 9 bases in between.

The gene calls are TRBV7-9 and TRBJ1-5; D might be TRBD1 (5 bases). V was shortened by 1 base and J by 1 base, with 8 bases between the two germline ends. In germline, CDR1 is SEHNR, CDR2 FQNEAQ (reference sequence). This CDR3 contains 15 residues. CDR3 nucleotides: TGTGCCAGCAGCTTAGGAGGGGCCAGCAATCAGCCCCAGCATTTT. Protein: CASSLGGASNQPQHF.

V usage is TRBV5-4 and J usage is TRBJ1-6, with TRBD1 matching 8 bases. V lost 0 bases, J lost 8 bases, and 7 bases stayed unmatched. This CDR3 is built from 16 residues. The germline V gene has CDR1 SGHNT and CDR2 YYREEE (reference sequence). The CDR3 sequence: CASSLGGGQDHSPLHF. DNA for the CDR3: TGTGCCAGCAGCTTGGGCGGGGGACAGGATCATTCACCCCTCCACTTT.